These 25 T cell receptor beta chains originate from one sample sequenced in a study of cytomegalovirus exposure and HLA in healthy donors. A multiplex PCR was run with 60 Vbeta primers and 13 Jbeta primers. The repertoire was sequenced with immunoSEQ multiplex PCR; TCRdb's copy has only in-frame clones and lacks some. Of about 240,000 clones listed, 82% are singletons. Sequencing input: PBMCs. These receptors came from a woman in her thirties or forties in good health and CMV-seropositive.

The gene calls are TRBV5-4 and TRBJ1-2; D possibly corresponds to TRBD1 (6 bases). The ends were cut back, 2 bases at V and 4 bases at J, with 15 bases in the middle. Germline V gene lookup returns CDR1 SGHNT and CDR2 YYREEE (reference sequence). The CDR3 consists of 15 residues. The CDR3 nucleotides read TGTGCCAGCAGCTTACAAGGGGGGGGAGGCTATGGCTACACCTTC. It is translated as CASSLQGGGGYGYTF.

The V call is TRBV10-3, the J call TRBJ1-2; no definite D call. This CDR3 is 13 amino acids long. The V and J ends lost 2 bases and 7 bases respectively, with 11 bases between them. Germline V gene sequence: CDR1 ENHRY, CDR2 SYGVKD. The CDR3 reads CAISEGEGVGYTF. CDR3 nucleotide sequence: TGTGCCATCAGTGAGGGAGAGGGAGTTGGCTACACCTTC.

The chain recombines TRBV9 with TRBJ1-5; tentative D call: TRBD1 (6 bases). Germline values: CDR1 SGDLS, CDR2 YYNGEE. The CDR3 is made up of 13 amino acids. V dropped 0 bases and J dropped 5 bases, with 6 bases sitting between them. Here the CDR3 reads CASSVAGDQPQHF. CDR3 sequence (DNA): TGTGCCAGCAGCGTAGCAGGGGATCAGCCCCAGCATTTT.

V and J are TRBV27 and TRBJ2-7; 11 bases are shared with TRBD2. The V segment lost 5 bases and the J segment 2 bases; nucleotides outside the gene matches: 2. Germline-derived CDR1 and CDR2 are MNHEY and SMNVEV (reference sequence). This CDR3 has 14 amino acids. CDR3 nucleotides: TGTGCCAGCAGTGTGACTAGCGGGGCCTACGAGCAGTACTTC. Translated, it gives CASSVTSGAYEQYF.

The chain couples TRBV30 to TRBJ1-4; the match to TRBD1 covers 9 bases. The CDR3 is 15 residues long. V shed 2 bases and J 5 bases; nucleotides not matched to a gene: 6. The germline V gene encodes CDR1 GTSNPN and CDR2 SVGIG (reference sequence). The CDR3 spells CAWSFPDRGNEKLFF. The CDR3 DNA follows: TGTGCCTGGAGTTTCCCCGACAGGGGGAATGAAAAACTGTTTTTT.

This clone occurred once. Different DNA sequences within this sample yield the same CDR3. The V gene is TRBV28, the J gene TRBJ1-2; tentative D call: TRBD1 (6 bases). V was shortened by 6 bases and J by 2 bases, with 10 bases between the two germline ends. Germline V CDR1 and CDR2: MDHEN, SYDVKM. This CDR3 is 13 amino acids long. The CDR3 nucleotides read TGTGCCAGCAGGCGAACAGGGAACTATGGCTACACCTTC. This encodes CASRRTGNYGYTF.

The chain links TRBV4-3 to TRBJ2-1; perhaps TRBD2 as D (6 bases). The V end lost 0 bases, the J end lost 2 bases, and 14 bases lay between the germline ends. The CDR3 extends over 17 amino acids. The germline V gene has CDR1 LGHNA and CDR2 YSLEER. The chain's CDR3 is CASSQDWGGAPYNEQFF. In nucleotides, the CDR3 is TGCGCCAGCAGCCAAGATTGGGGCGGGGCACCCTACAATGAGCAGTTCTTC.

The table lists this clone with a count of one. The chain has TRBV30 and TRBJ1-5; tentatively, D is TRBD1 (6 bases). V lost 2 bases and J lost 4, with 18 bases in between. The CDR3 runs 16 residues. Germline values: CDR1 GTSNPN, CDR2 SVGIG (reference sequence). CDR3 bases: TGTGCCTGGAGTATCGCCGGGACACTAGGTAATCAGCCCCAGCATTTT. Protein product: CAWSIAGTLGNQPQHF.

The V and J genes are TRBV28 and TRBJ1-4; no definite D call. Germline CDR1 and CDR2: MDHEN and SYDVKM. The CDR3 spans 15 residues. V dropped 2 bases and J dropped 7 bases, with 14 bases sitting between them. CDR3 protein: CASSLRGGVSEKLFF. In DNA, the CDR3 is TGTGCCAGCAGTTTACGGGGAGGAGTAAGTGAAAAACTGTTTTTT.

This sequence joins TRBV29-1 and TRBJ2-1; D unclear. The CDR3 runs 12 residues. Germline-derived CDR1 and CDR2 are SQVTM and ANQGSEA. V lost 7 bases and J lost 1, with 8 bases in between. In nucleotides, the CDR3 is TGCAGCGGGCTGTGGTCCTACAATGAGCAGTTCTTC. Amino acid sequence: CSGLWSYNEQFF.

This clone has only a few counts. The chain employs TRBV30 and TRBJ2-7; a possible D gene is TRBD2 (7 bases). Between the trimmed V and J ends, which lost 6 bases and 2 bases, there was a span of 17 bases. This CDR3 comprises 14 residues. Germline loops: CDR1 GTSNPN, CDR2 SVGIG (reference sequence). The DNA for the CDR3 is TGTGCCTGCACATGGGAGGGGGTTACCTACGAGCAGTACTTC. Amino acids: CACTWEGVTYEQYF.

The V and J genes are TRBV6-5 and TRBJ2-7, with 8 bases aligning to TRBD1. Trimming took 8 bases from V and 0 from J; bases not matched to a gene: 0. CDR1 and CDR2 from the germline V gene are MNHEY and SVGAGI. The CDR3 is made up of 12 amino acids. The CDR3 protein is CASQGASYEQYF. CDR3 in DNA: TGTGCCAGCCAGGGGGCCTCCTACGAGCAGTACTTC.

The gene calls are TRBV4-2 and TRBJ2-3; 14 nucleotides align to TRBD2. CDR1 and CDR2 from the germline V gene are LGHNA and YNFKEQ. Trimming at V came to 4 bases and at J to 0 bases, leaving 6 bases not matched to a gene. The CDR3 contains 18 residues. The CDR3 reads CASSPGTSGGFSTDTQYF. CDR3 in DNA: TGTGCCAGCAGCCCCGGGACTAGCGGGGGATTCAGCACAGATACGCAGTATTTT.

The rearrangement uses TRBV25-1 and TRBJ1-1; a weak D match, TRBD1 (5 bases). The ends were cut back, 4 bases at V and 4 bases at J, with 7 bases in the middle. Germline lookup yields CDR1 MGHDK and CDR2 SYGVNS. The CDR3 runs to 12 residues. The CDR3 here is CASSVGVTEAFF. CDR3 coding DNA: TGTGCCAGCAGTGTAGGGGTCACTGAAGCTTTCTTT.

The rearrangement joins TRBV7-9 to TRBJ1-1; D possibly corresponds to TRBD1 (6 bases). The CDR3 totals 16 residues. Looked up from germline, CDR1 is SEHNR and CDR2 is FQNEAQ (reference sequence). V was trimmed by 4 bases and J by 11 bases, leaving 26 bases between them. The CDR3 sequence is CASSSFTRGGPLWAFF. The CDR3 DNA reads as TGTGCCAGCAGCTCCTTCACCAGGGGTGGCCCCCTTTGGGCTTTCTTT.

V gene TRBV9 combines with J gene TRBJ2-1; 8 positions match TRBD2. The CDR3 loop spans 14 amino acids. Germline V gene lookup returns CDR1 SGDLS and CDR2 YYNGEE. The junction had 5 bases not matched to a gene; V was cut back by 2 bases and J by 7 bases. CDR3 region: CASSVKTSVNEQFF. In nucleotides, the CDR3 is TGTGCCAGCAGCGTTAAGACTAGCGTAAATGAGCAGTTCTTC.

This rearrangement joins TRBV6-1 to TRBJ1-2; no clear D. Looked up from germline, CDR1 is MNHNS and CDR2 is SASEGT. The length of the CDR3 is 14 residues. With 6 bases removed from V and 6 bases from J, the gap between germline ends came to 17 bases. For the CDR3, the DNA is TGTGCCAGCAGCCTCCGTGCGGGGAAGGATGGCTACACCTTC. Amino acid sequence: CASSLRAGKDGYTF.

This chain's CDR3 is CASSLLGGARREQYF. The DNA of the CDR3 is TGCGCCAGCAGCTTGTTGGGTGGGGCAAGGCGAGAGCAGTACTTC. This sequence joins TRBV5-1 and TRBJ2-7; weak D call: TRBD1 (5 bases). The germline V gene has CDR1 SGHRS and CDR2 YFSETQ. V gave up 1 base and J gave up 7 bases, with 18 bases separating them. The CDR3 contains 15 residues.

The chain recombines TRBV15 with TRBJ2-1; possible D gene TRBD1, 7 bases. This CDR3 has 14 amino acids. The V end lost 3 bases, the J end lost 4 bases, and 10 bases lay between the germline ends. In germline, CDR1 is LNHNV, CDR2 YYDKDF (reference sequence). CDR3 nucleotides: TGTGCCACCAGCAGGGAGGGACAGTACAATGAGCAGTTCTTC. It codes for CATSREGQYNEQFF.

V gene TRBV29-1 combines with J gene TRBJ1-2; D might be TRBD1 (6 bases). Between the trimmed V and J ends, which lost 5 bases and 6 bases, there was a span of 13 bases. Germline V gives CDR1 SQVTM, CDR2 ANQGSEA. The CDR3 runs 12 residues. The DNA for the CDR3 is TGCAGCGTTAGGGGGAATACTGATGGCTACACCTTC. Protein product: CSVRGNTDGYTF.

The chain uses TRBV5-1 and TRBJ2-7, with D perhaps matching TRBD2 (5 bases). Deletions cut 4 bases from V and 5 bases from J, with 16 bases between. This CDR3 is built from 14 residues. Per germline, CDR1 SGHRS and CDR2 YFSETQ. The CDR3 loop is CASSPGAGADEQYF. In DNA form, the CDR3 reads TGCGCCAGCAGCCCCGGTGCGGGTGCCGACGAGCAGTACTTC.

V usage is TRBV4-1 and J usage is TRBJ1-5, with D possibly being TRBD1 (5 bases). Deletions cut 0 bases from V and 5 bases from J, with 14 bases between. CDR3 size: 16 residues. CDR1 is MGHRA and CDR2 is YSYEKL in the germline V gene. The CDR3 coding sequence is TGCGCCAGCAGCCAAGAAACGCAGGGCAGGGATCAGCCCCAGCATTTT. It is translated as CASSQETQGRDQPQHF.

The CDR3 DNA reads as TGTGCCAGCAGTTCTAGCCCGACCGGGGAGCTGTTTTTT. Translating it yields CASSSSPTGELFF. The chain combines TRBV2 with TRBJ2-2, with a tentative D call TRBD2 (5 bases). The CDR3 has 13 amino acids. Germline V gene lookup returns CDR1 SNHLY and CDR2 FYNNEI. The V end lost 5 bases, the J end lost 5 bases, and 9 bases lay between the germline ends.

The chain recombines TRBV5-1 with TRBJ2-5, with D hard to call. Germline V gene data show CDR1 as SGHRS and CDR2 as YFSETQ. V lost 0 bases, J lost 1 base, and 10 bases lay in between. CDR3 length: 15 residues. The CDR3 region has the DNA TGCGCCAGCAGCTTGGGACGACTGATCCAAGAGACCCAGTACTTC. This sequence encodes CASSLGRLIQETQYF.

The sample holds a few counts of this clone. The chain recombines TRBV27 with TRBJ1-2; TRBD1 matches at 7 bases. CDR3 length equals 13 residues. The germline gives CDR1 MNHEY, CDR2 SMNVEV (reference sequence). Unmatched junction bases numbered 8, after V lost 5 bases and J lost 8 bases. The CDR3 sequence: CASSPTYRGGYTF. In DNA form, the CDR3 reads TGTGCCAGCAGTCCGACTTACAGGGGCGGCTACACCTTC.